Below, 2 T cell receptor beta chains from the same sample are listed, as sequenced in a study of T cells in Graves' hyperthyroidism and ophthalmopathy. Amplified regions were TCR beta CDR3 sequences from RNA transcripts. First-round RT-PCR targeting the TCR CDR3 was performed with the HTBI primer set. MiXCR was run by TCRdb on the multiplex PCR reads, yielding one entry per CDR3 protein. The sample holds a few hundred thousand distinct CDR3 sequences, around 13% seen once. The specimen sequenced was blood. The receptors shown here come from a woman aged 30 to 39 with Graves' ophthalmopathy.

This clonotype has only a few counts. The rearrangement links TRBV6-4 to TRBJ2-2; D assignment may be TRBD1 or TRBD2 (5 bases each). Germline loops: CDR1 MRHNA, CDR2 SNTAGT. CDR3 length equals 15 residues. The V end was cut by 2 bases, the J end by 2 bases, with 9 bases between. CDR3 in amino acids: CASSDGGRNTGELFF. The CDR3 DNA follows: TGTGCCAGCAGTGACGGGGGACGAAACACCGGGGAGCTGTTTTTT.

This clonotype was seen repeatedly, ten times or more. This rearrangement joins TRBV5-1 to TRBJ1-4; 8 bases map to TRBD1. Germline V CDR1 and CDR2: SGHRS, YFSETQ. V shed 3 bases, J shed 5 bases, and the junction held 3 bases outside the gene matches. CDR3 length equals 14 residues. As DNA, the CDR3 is TGCGCCAGCAGCTCGACAGGGGTAAATGAAAAACTGTTTTTT. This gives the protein CASSSTGVNEKLFF.